This is a list of T cell receptor beta chains from one sample in a study of cytomegalovirus exposure and HLA in healthy donors. The protocol was immunoSEQ multiplex PCR, while the TCRdb copy is restricted to in-frame clones and leaves out a portion. Counted here are about 170,000 clones, 73% occurring once; the ten biggest clones make up about 5%. Sample: PBMCs. These receptors were taken from a woman under 30 in good health and CMV-seropositive. CDR3s include the opening cysteine and the closing phenylalanine or tryptophan. A D gene is named only where the DNA matches it firmly. For some rows the clone size is stated as once, few or many, or as a class when expanded; others skip it.

few	TRBV28	TRBJ1-2	NA	TGTGCCAGCAGTCTTGCAGGGCGGAGTGGCTACACCTTC	CASSLAGRSGYTF
NA	TRBV28	TRBJ1-3	NA	TGTGCCAGCAGTTCCCGGGCAGGGCCCTACTCTGGAAACACCATATATTTT	CASSSRAGPYSGNTIYF
NA	TRBV7-9	TRBJ1-2	NA	TGTTCCAGCAGCCAAGGTTCCGGACAGAGACCCAACTATGGCTACACCTTC	CSSSQGSGQRPNYGYTF
once	TRBV11-2	TRBJ1-6	NA	TGTGCCAGCAGCTTATTCCGTGCCGGGGAGTCACCCCTCCACTTT	CASSLFRAGESPLHF
NA	TRBV4-3	TRBJ2-2	NA	TGCGCCAGGGTTCGGAGGGGGAACACCGGGGAGCTGTTTTTT	CARVRRGNTGELFF
NA	TRBV6-5	TRBJ1-4	NA	TGTGCCAGCAGTGGGGCAGAAAATGAAAAACTGTTTTTT	CASSGAENEKLFF
NA	TRBV7-8	TRBJ2-1	NA	TGTGCCAGCAGGGAACCGGGAGTCGGCAATGAGCAGTTCTTC	CASREPGVGNEQFF
NA	TRBV6-5	TRBJ1-3	NA	TGTGCCAGCAGAGCCACAGTGGGTATGGACACCATATATTTT	CASRATVGMDTIYF
few	TRBV15	TRBJ1-1	NA	TGTGCCACCAGCGGCGCGGGGGGTGAAGCTTTCTTT	CATSGAGGEAFF
NA	TRBV19	TRBJ1-1	NA	TGTGCCAGTAGTGCCCGGGACGGGACTAACACTGAAGCTTTCTTT	CASSARDGTNTEAFF
few	TRBV6-5	TRBJ2-5	NA	TGTGCCAGCAGTTACTGGGACTGGCTCGGAGAGACCCAGTACTTC	CASSYWDWLGETQYF
NA	TRBV7-9	TRBJ2-7	NA	TGTGCCAGCAGACGCGGGACCTACGAGCAGTACTTC	CASRRGTYEQYF
few	TRBV6-5	TRBJ1-2	TRBD1	TGTGCCAGCAGTTACGACCGACAGGGTTCTCCCTGCGGCTACACCTTC	CASSYDRQGSPCGYTF
NA	TRBV4-3	TRBJ2-3	NA	TGCGCCAGCAGCCAAGCGGAGAGGAACACAGATACGCAGTATTTT	CASSQAERNTDTQYF
NA	TRBV7-9	TRBJ2-3	TRBD2	TGTGCCAGCAGCCAGGGACTAGCGGCCCTCACAGATACGCAGTATTTT	CASSQGLAALTDTQYF
NA	TRBV4-1	TRBJ2-2	TRBD2	TGCGCCAGCAGCTTGCCGGGGACTAGCGGGGGGGTGGGCACCGGGGAGCTGTTTTTT	CASSLPGTSGGVGTGELFF
NA	TRBV4-3	TRBJ1-4	NA	TGCGCCAGCAGCCAAGATATGGGGGAGGCTAATGAAAAACTGTTTTTT	CASSQDMGEANEKLFF
NA	TRBV5-4	TRBJ2-1	NA	TGTGCCAGCAGCTTGGGGGGGGGCGCCTACAATGAGCAGTTCTTC	CASSLGGGAYNEQFF
NA	TRBV5-6	TRBJ2-7	NA	TGTGCCAGCAGCTCCGCGGGGAGCTCCTACGAGCAGTACTTC	CASSSAGSSYEQYF
once	TRBV5-4	TRBJ2-5	TRBD2	TGTGCCAGCAGCTCTTTTAAGACTAGCGGGGGGGCCTTGGCCCAGTACTTC	CASSSFKTSGGALAQYF
NA	TRBV6-6	TRBJ1-1	NA	TGTGCCAGCAGTTACGCAGGGTTGAACACTGAAGCTTTCTTT	CASSYAGLNTEAFF
once	TRBV5-1	TRBJ2-1	TRBD2	TGCGCCAGCAGCTTAACGGGGGAGGGGATGGATGAGCAGTTCTTC	CASSLTGEGMDEQFF
NA	TRBV27	TRBJ1-2	TRBD1	TGTGCCAGCAGAGAGGGGGCTTCGAACTATGGCTACACCTTC	CASREGASNYGYTF
NA	TRBV5-4	TRBJ1-6	NA	TGTGCCAGCAGCTTGGTCCCAAGGAGTTCACCCCTCCACTTT	CASSLVPRSSPLHF
NA	TRBV5-1	TRBJ2-3	NA	TGCGCCAGCAGACTACGGACAGAAGATACGCAGTATTTT	CASRLRTEDTQYF
NA	TRBV4-3	TRBJ1-2	NA	TGCGCCAGCAGCCAAGATGAGACAGATTATGGCTACACCTTC	CASSQDETDYGYTF
NA	TRBV4-3	TRBJ2-7	TRBD2	TGCGCCAGCAGCCAAGACGGGACTAACTCCTACGAGCAGTACTTC	CASSQDGTNSYEQYF
NA	TRBV5-5	TRBJ2-1	TRBD2	TGTGCCAGCAGCGCGTGGGGGGGGACCGCTCTAAGCGAGCAGTTCTTC	CASSAWGGTALSEQFF
NA	TRBV6-5	TRBJ2-3	NA	TGTGCCAGCAGTTACTCGGGACAAATCCAAGATACGCAGTATTTT	CASSYSGQIQDTQYF
NA	TRBV6-6	TRBJ2-1	NA	TGTGCCAGCACGGCCGGGGCGGGAAATGAGCAGTTCTTC	CASTAGAGNEQFF
NA	TRBV9	TRBJ2-7	NA	TGTGCCAGCAGCCCCGCAGGGGGACGGGAGTTTGAGCAGTACTTC	CASSPAGGREFEQYF
few	TRBV2	TRBJ2-7	NA	TGTGCCAGCAGGGTAACAGGGAACGAGCAGTACTTC	CASRVTGNEQYF
NA	TRBV5-1	TRBJ2-3	TRBD2	TGCGCCAGCAGTAGTCGGCCGGGGGGAACCACAGATACGCAGTATTTT	CASSSRPGGTTDTQYF
NA	TRBV7-2	TRBJ1-5	TRBD1	TGTGCCAGCAGCCGGGGCCAGGGGGCAGTCGGTCAGCCCCAGCATTTT	CASSRGQGAVGQPQHF
NA	TRBV11-2	TRBJ2-7	NA	TGTGCCAGCAGCTTGGGCAGAGTCTACGAGCAGTACTTC	CASSLGRVYEQYF
few	TRBV4-2	TRBJ1-3	NA	TGTGCCAGCAGCCAAGACCGCCAGCGGAACTCTGGAAACACCATATATTTT	CASSQDRQRNSGNTIYF
NA	TRBV14	TRBJ1-4	TRBD1	TGTGCCAGCAGTCACAGGGGGCTCAAGGAAAAACTGTTTTTT	CASSHRGLKEKLFF
NA	TRBV5-1	TRBJ2-2	NA	TGCGCCAGCAGCTCATACACCGGGGAGCTGTTTTTT	CASSSYTGELFF
once	TRBV5-6	TRBJ1-2	NA	TGTGCCAGCAGCTTAACCAGGGGCTATGGCTACACCTTC	CASSLTRGYGYTF
once	TRBV6-6	TRBJ2-1	NA	TGTGCCAGCAGTTACTCCCGGGTATACAATGAGCAGTTCTTC	CASSYSRVYNEQFF
NA	TRBV6-1	TRBJ2-4	TRBD1	TGTGCCAGCAGTAGGGACAGGGGGGATGGCATTCAGTACTTC	CASSRDRGDGIQYF
NA	TRBV7-9	TRBJ2-1	NA	TGTGCCAGCAGCTTGGTTCCTAAACATGAGCAGTTCTTC	CASSLVPKHEQFF
NA	TRBV2	TRBJ2-3	NA	TGTGCCACCAACGGAGGGCTGTTCGGGGGGCCCGGCACAGATACGCAGTATTTT	CATNGGLFGGPGTDTQYF